This TCR beta chain is drawn from a study of blood T cell repertoires in COVID-19. For the study at large: Samples taken during acute and convalescent COVID-19 were collected in the United States, Italy and Spain. The cDNA or gDNA used as material had been derived from T cells, B-cell-depleted T cells, or PBMCs.

How the authors handled the data: Amplified reference gene primers provided the basis for estimating nucleated cell counts. TCRdb keeps only in-frame clones here, not all; method: immunoSEQ multiplex PCR. V, J and clone size derive from that table, while D and trimming were established from the DNA sequence. The sample holds about 130,000 clones, approximately 82% seen once. This TCR came from a man between 60 and 75 years old who had recovered from COVID-19. The source material was peripheral blood.

The CDR3 here is CSASPGLALYNEQFF. CDR3 coding DNA: TGCAGTGCTAGTCCCGGACTAGCGTTGTACAATGAGCAGTTCTTC. The chain uses TRBV20-1 and TRBJ2-1, with 9 bases identical to TRBD2. The CDR3 is 15 amino acids. J lost 4 bases, V lost 3 bases, and 7 bases had no gene match. Germline-derived CDR1 and CDR2 are DFQATT and SNEGSKA (reference sequence).